These 23 T cell receptor beta chains were sequenced from one sample in a study of cytomegalovirus exposure and HLA in healthy donors. PCR primers comprised 60 Vbeta and 13 Jbeta primers. The method was immunoSEQ multiplex PCR; TCRdb's version includes in-frame clones alone and lacks a portion of them. In the table there are 140,000 to 150,000 clones, almost 85% of which are singletons. What was sequenced was PBMCs. The receptors stem from a woman aged 60-75 years in good health and CMV-seropositive.

This chain uses TRBV7-9 with TRBJ1-2; D not certain. V was pared by 1 base and J by 8 bases, with 5 bases between. Germline-derived CDR1 and CDR2 are SEHNR and FQNEAQ (reference sequence). The CDR3 spans 11 residues. The CDR3: CASSLDLGYTF. CDR3 in DNA: TGTGCCAGCAGCTTAGACCTAGGCTACACCTTC. Together with reference TRBV7-9 and TRBJ1-2, the CDR3 gives the full variable domain: DTGVSQNPRHKITKRGQNVTFRCDPISEHNRLYWYRQTLGQGPEFLTYFQNEAQLEKSRLLSDRFSAERPKGSFSTLEIQRTEQGDSAMYLCASSLDLGYTFGSGTRLTVV.

The chain employs TRBV6-5 and TRBJ2-7, with 12 nucleotides matching TRBD2. Germline V CDR1 and CDR2: MNHEY, SVGAGI. The CDR3 loop spans 14 amino acids. The junction had 2 bases not matched to a gene; V was cut back by 2 bases and J by 6 bases. The CDR3 region is CASSYQTSGSEQYF. The CDR3 DNA sequence: TGTGCCAGCAGTTACCAGACTAGCGGGAGCGAGCAGTACTTC.

The chain uses TRBV28 and TRBJ2-2, with D maybe TRBD1 (6 bases). CDR1 and CDR2 from the germline V gene are MDHEN and SYDVKM. Deletions cut 6 bases from V and 0 bases from J, with 11 bases between. The CDR3 spans 15 residues. CDR3 sequence (DNA): TGTGCCAGCAGCCCCGACAGGTCGAACACCGGGGAGCTGTTTTTT. Translated, it gives CASSPDRSNTGELFF. Based on the CDR3 plus reference TRBV28 and TRBJ2-2, the full variable domain is DVKVTQSSRYLVKRTGEKVFLECVQDMDHENMFWYRQDPGLGLRLIYFSYDVKMKEKGDIPEGYSVSREKKERFSLILESASTNQTSMYLCASSPDRSNTGELFFGEGSRLTVL.

This chain links TRBV5-4 with TRBJ2-1, with 8 nucleotides matching TRBD1. The CDR3 spans 13 residues. V shed 4 bases and J 8 bases; nucleotides not matched to a gene: 5. In germline, CDR1 is SGHNT, CDR2 YYREEE (reference sequence). CDR3 nucleotides: TGTGCCAGCAGCCGAGACAGGGGCGATGAGCAGTTCTTC. As protein: CASSRDRGDEQFF.

The chain recombines TRBV29-1 with TRBJ2-6; 7 positions match TRBD2. The CDR3 totals 15 residues. Germline CDR1 and CDR2: SQVTM and ANQGSEA. Trimming removed 4 bases from V and 2 bases from J; junction bases left unmatched: 5. The CDR3 DNA reads TGCAGCGTTGGACGAAGCGGGGCTGGGGCCAACGTCCTGACTTTC. It encodes CSVGRSGAGANVLTF.

This sequence joins TRBV29-1 and TRBJ1-2, with a weak D call TRBD1 (6 bases). This CDR3 comprises 18 residues. Germline CDR1 and CDR2: SQVTM and ANQGSEA. The V and J ends lost 5 bases and 8 bases respectively, with 33 bases between them. CDR3 in amino acids: CSVPGRGAGGLTLGGYTF. CDR3 in DNA: TGCAGCGTTCCAGGTCGGGGGGCAGGCGGGTTGACGCTCGGGGGCTACACCTTC.

The chain carries TRBV29-1 and TRBJ2-7; TRBD1 matches at 9 bases. This CDR3 contains 12 residues. CDR1 and CDR2 from the germline V gene are SQVTM and ANQGSEA. V shed 4 bases and J 13 bases; nucleotides not matched to a gene: 11. The CDR3: CSVGLGQGLFYF. The CDR3 DNA reads as TGCAGCGTTGGACTGGGACAGGGACTTTTCTACTTC.

The chain joins TRBV28 to TRBJ2-7, with TRBD1 as a possible D gene (6 bases). V was clipped by 4 bases and J by 3 bases, with 16 bases between them. Germline V gives CDR1 MDHEN, CDR2 SYDVKM. This CDR3 has 15 residues. CDR3 sequence (DNA): TGTGCCAGCAGTTCCTCTAGGACAGAAGACTACGAGCAGTACTTC. Its protein product is CASSSSRTEDYEQYF.

The chain employs TRBV27 and TRBJ2-2; D not resolved. Per germline, CDR1 MNHEY and CDR2 SMNVEV (reference sequence). This CDR3 spans 14 amino acids. V shed 4 bases and J shed 6 bases, with 12 bases lying between them. CDR3: CASSSLFLSGELFF. The CDR3 DNA follows: TGTGCCAGCAGTTCGCTATTTCTATCCGGGGAGCTGTTTTTT.

The chain joins TRBV5-4 to TRBJ1-3, with no clear D. Germline CDR1 SGHNT, CDR2 YYREEE (reference sequence). Deletions cut 0 bases from V and 3 bases from J, with 7 bases between. This CDR3 spans 14 amino acids. The CDR3 sequence is CASSLAGVGNTIYF. The DNA of the CDR3 is TGTGCCAGCAGCTTGGCCGGGGTTGGAAACACCATATATTTT.

Remarks on this clone: Its ends do not fully match the called genes, so a read error is possible. This chain uses TRBV7-7 with TRBJ2-3, with 8 bases identical to TRBD1. Germline CDR1 is SSHAT and CDR2 is FNYEAQ (reference sequence). The CDR3 has 14 amino acids. CDR3 sequence reads: CASSLDRGTDTQYF. The DNA for the CDR3 is TGTGCTAGCAGCCTGGACAGGGGCACAGATACGCAGTATTTT. Full variable domain (outside the CDR3, taken from reference TRBV7-7 and TRBJ2-3): GAGVSQSPRYKVTKRGQDVTLRCDPISSHATLYWYQQALGQGPEFLTYFNYEAQPDKSGLPSDRFSAERPEGSISTLTIQRTEQRDSAMYRCASSLDRGTDTQYFGPGTRLTVL.

J is TRBJ1-5 and V is TRBV7-2; no clear D gene. CDR1 SGHTA and CDR2 FQGNSA come from the germline V gene. CDR3 length equals 14 residues. Trimming took off 0 bases at V and 6 bases at J, with 9 bases between the two ends. DNA of the CDR3: TGTGCCAGCAGCTTAGCGATAGAGGGTCAGCCCCAGCATTTT. This translates into CASSLAIEGQPQHF.

The J gene is TRBJ2-7, the V gene TRBV5-4, with 8 bases lining up with TRBD2. V trimming: 9 bases; J trimming: 5 bases; junction bases outside the gene matches: 16. CDR3 length equals 15 residues. CDR1 is SGHNT, CDR2 YYREEE, per germline (reference sequence). This CDR3 is CATSRGSGMDNEQYF. DNA for the CDR3: TGTGCCACCTCCCGGGGTAGCGGGATGGATAACGAGCAGTACTTC.

V usage is TRBV6-4 and J usage is TRBJ1-1; D is unresolved. This CDR3 region has 13 residues. CDR1 is MRHNA, CDR2 SNTAGT, per germline. V lost 4 bases to trimming and J lost 2 bases, with 8 bases between them. The CDR3 reads CASSVTDNTEAFF. The CDR3, as DNA: TGTGCCAGCAGTGTTACAGATAACACTGAAGCTTTCTTT.

A remark on this clone: The junction and the germline gene differ at one end; a read error may be behind it. The chain joins TRBV7-9 to TRBJ1-5; 7 bases line up with TRBD1. Germline loops: CDR1 SEHNR, CDR2 FQNEAQ (reference sequence). The CDR3 totals 12 residues. CDR3 nucleotide sequence: TGTTCCAGCAGTCACGACAGGGCTCCCCAGCATTTT. Its translation is CSSSHDRAPQHF. The complete variable domain, with remaining parts taken from reference TRBV7-9 and TRBJ1-5, reads DTGVSQNPRHKITKRGQNVTFRCDPISEHNRLYWYRQTLGQGPEFLTYFQNEAQLEKSRLLSDRFSAERPKGSFSTLEIQRTEQGDSAMYLCSSSHDRAPQHFGDGTRLSIL.

The chain joins TRBV4-3 to TRBJ2-1; 14 positions agree with TRBD2. V trimming: 4 bases; J trimming: 7 bases; junction bases outside the gene matches: 3. The CDR3 runs to 15 residues. Germline CDR1 and CDR2: LGHNA and YSLEER. The CDR3 region has the DNA TGCGCCAGCAGCCCCGGGACTAGCGGGAGTAATGAGCAGTTCTTC. It codes for CASSPGTSGSNEQFF.

The J gene is TRBJ1-2, the V gene TRBV28, with 10 bases fitting TRBD1. The CDR3 is made up of 14 amino acids. CDR1 is MDHEN, CDR2 SYDVKM, per germline. The V and J ends lost 7 bases and 5 bases, in that order; junction bases with no gene match: 7. In DNA form, the CDR3 reads TGTGCCAGCATCTTGACAGGGGGCGAGTATGGCTACACCTTC. It specifies CASILTGGEYGYTF.

This clone was counted a few times. The chain links TRBV6-6 to TRBJ2-1; 7 positions agree with TRBD2. The CDR3 runs 16 residues. V was clipped by 3 bases and J by 1 base; unmatched bases: 6. Germline V lookup: CDR1 MNHNY, CDR2 SVGAGI (reference sequence). CDR3 amino acids: CASSYSPGGSYNEQFF. CDR3 DNA sequence: TGTGCCAGCAGTTATTCTCCGGGAGGATCCTACAATGAGCAGTTCTTC.

This clone came up once. The chain joins TRBV11-3 to TRBJ2-7, with 8 bases identical to TRBD1. Germline CDR1 reads SGHNT; CDR2 reads YENEEA. V lost 6 bases to trimming and J lost 7 bases; unmatched junction nucleotides: 11. This CDR3 is 14 amino acids long. The CDR3 region has the DNA TGTGCCAGCAGTCATGGACAGGGCATGAGGGAGCAGTACTTC. Encoded protein: CASSHGQGMREQYF.

In this sample, this clone turned up once. The J gene is TRBJ2-7, the V gene TRBV6-1; D ambiguous. The germline CDR1 and CDR2 sequences are MNHNS and SASEGT. The CDR3 is made up of 13 amino acids. V was shortened by 4 bases and J by 6 bases, with 13 bases between the two germline ends. The CDR3 DNA reads TGTGCCAGCAGTGCCGGTGCCGGTGGCGAGCAGTACTTC. Amino acid sequence: CASSAGAGGEQYF.

This clone was seen just once. In DNA, the CDR3 is TGTGCCAGCAGCTACCGGGACAGGGGCCACAATGAGCAGTTCTTC. This sequence encodes CASSYRDRGHNEQFF. V is TRBV7-9 and J is TRBJ2-1; 10 bases line up with TRBD1. J gave up 5 bases and V 4 bases, and 5 bases lay outside the gene matches. Germline CDR1 SEHNR, CDR2 FQNEAQ (reference sequence). The CDR3 length is 15 residues.

In this sample, this clone turned up a few times. CDR3 loop: CASSHGGLNTEAFF. The CDR3 bases are TGCGCCAGCAGCCATGGGGGCCTGAACACTGAAGCTTTCTTT. The chain employs TRBV4-3 and TRBJ1-1, with TRBD1 as a possible D gene (6 bases). V shed 3 bases and J shed 0 bases, with 8 bases lying between them. This CDR3 is built from 14 residues. CDR1 and CDR2 (germline): LGHNA, YSLEER.

The chain is built from TRBV6-6 and TRBJ2-1; weak D call: TRBD2 (6 bases). The CDR3 totals 15 residues. Trimming took 2 bases from V and 9 from J, leaving 17 bases between them. The germline gives CDR1 MNHNY, CDR2 SVGAGI (reference sequence). The CDR3 spells CASSYRAGRSGEQFF. The CDR3 DNA is TGTGCCAGCAGTTACAGGGCGGGGAGGAGTGGTGAGCAGTTCTTC.